These 25 T cell receptor beta chains came from one sample sequenced in a study of CD8 T cells in ankylosing spondylitis. TCRdb re-analysed the 5' RACE reads in MiXCR, keeping a single row per CDR3 protein. The repertoire holds approximately 290,000 distinct CDR3 sequences, with under 25% as singletons. Sequencing input: blood, either unsorted or a sorted T cell fraction (not recorded which). The receptor source for this set is a female donor with ankylosing spondylitis or in good health (not recorded which).

This clonotype showed up many times. The rearrangement links TRBV10-3 to TRBJ2-3; possible D gene TRBD1, 6 bases. The CDR3 covers 13 residues. Germline CDR1 is ENHRY and CDR2 is SYGVKD. V lost 10 bases and J 4 bases, leaving 15 bases between the germline ends. The CDR3 sequence: CATTKGVPDTQYF. The CDR3 coding sequence is TGTGCCACCACCAAGGGGGTCCCAGATACGCAGTATTTT.

The J gene is TRBJ2-2, the V gene TRBV9, with D perhaps matching TRBD2 (5 bases). Germline CDR1 and CDR2: SGDLS and YYNGEE. This CDR3 comprises 13 residues. The V end was cut by 0 bases, the J end by 6 bases, with 6 bases between. The CDR3 is CASSVVGAGELFF. The CDR3 coding sequence is TGTGCCAGCAGCGTAGTCGGGGCCGGGGAGCTGTTTTTT.

The CDR3 loop reads CASRLSGRGADTQYF. In DNA, the CDR3 is TGTGCCAGCAGACTAAGCGGGAGGGGGGCAGATACGCAGTATTTT. The chain is built from TRBV6-1 and TRBJ2-3; 10 bases are shared with TRBD2. Germline V gene lookup returns CDR1 MNHNS and CDR2 SASEGT. V lost 6 bases to trimming and J lost 4 bases; unmatched junction nucleotides: 7. The CDR3 is 15 amino acids.

The genes are TRBV20-1 and TRBJ2-7, with D possibly TRBD1 on 6 matching bases. The length of the CDR3 is 14 residues. The germline V gene has CDR1 DFQATT and CDR2 SNEGSKA (reference sequence). V lost 6 bases and J lost 2, with 17 bases in between. This CDR3 reads CSAPVRGKAYEQYF. The CDR3 DNA reads as TGCAGTGCACCCGTCAGGGGAAAAGCCTACGAGCAGTACTTC.

This clonotype was recorded a few times. The CDR3 nucleotides read TGTGCCATCAGCTATAGCGGGAACGAGCAGTACTTC. Its protein product is CAISYSGNEQYF. V and J are TRBV10-3 and TRBJ2-7; 8 positions match TRBD2. CDR3 length equals 12 residues. Unmatched junction bases numbered 3, after V lost 6 bases and J lost 5 bases. CDR1 is ENHRY and CDR2 is SYGVKD in the germline V gene.

The V call is TRBV30, the J call TRBJ1-2, with 8 positions matching TRBD1. There are 13 residues in the CDR3. The J segment lost 4 bases and the V segment lost 7 bases, leaving 8 bases of the junction unmatched. Germline assignment: CDR1 GTSNPN and CDR2 SVGIG (reference sequence). CDR3 DNA: TGTGCCTTCGACAGGGGCGAGATCTATGGCTACACCTTC. Protein sequence: CAFDRGEIYGYTF.

This clonotype was detected only a few times. V and J are TRBV4-3 and TRBJ2-7; weak D call: TRBD1 (5 bases). V lost 3 bases to trimming and J lost 7 bases, with 13 bases between them. Germline V gives CDR1 LGHNA, CDR2 YSLEER. The CDR3 sequence is 13 residues long. The CDR3 DNA reads as TGCGCCAGCAGCCAGGCTGGGGCTAGGGAGCAGTACTTC. Translation gives CASSQAGAREQYF.

The V and J genes are TRBV18 and TRBJ2-1, with D perhaps matching TRBD1 (6 bases). The CDR3 spans 13 residues. Germline assignment: CDR1 KGHSH and CDR2 LQKENI. The ends were cut back, 4 bases at V and 7 bases at J, with 11 bases in the middle. This CDR3 reads CASSLSGTNEQFF. The CDR3 nucleotides are TGTGCCAGCTCACTGTCCGGGACAAATGAGCAGTTCTTC.

The V and J genes are TRBV5-5 and TRBJ2-4, with D perhaps TRBD2 (6 bases). CDR3 length equals 13 residues. The germline gives CDR1 SGHKS, CDR2 YYEKEE (reference sequence). V lost 7 bases and J 0 bases, leaving 8 bases between the germline ends. CDR3 DNA sequence: TGTGCCAGCGGGACTCTAGCCAAAAACATTCAGTACTTC. Translating gives CASGTLAKNIQYF.

V is TRBV3-1 and J is TRBJ2-5, with D perhaps matching TRBD1 (6 bases). Trimming cost V 4 bases and J 6 bases, with 15 bases left between them. Looked up from germline, CDR1 is LGHDT and CDR2 is YNNKEL (reference sequence). This CDR3 has 14 amino acids. This CDR3 reads CASSLWTAEKTQYF. CDR3 bases: TGTGCCAGCAGCCTATGGACAGCCGAAAAGACCCAGTACTTC.

This clonotype was seen only a few times. The rearrangement uses TRBV20-1 and TRBJ2-5; D ambiguous. Germline V gene data show CDR1 as DFQATT and CDR2 as SNEGSKA (reference sequence). V lost 6 bases and J lost 1, with 6 bases in between. The CDR3 spans 11 residues. CDR3 residues: CSAPLQETQYF. The CDR3 bases are TGCAGTGCGCCCCTCCAAGAGACCCAGTACTTC.

The table lists this clonotype with a few counts. The J gene is TRBJ1-1, the V gene TRBV6-1, with D possibly matching TRBD1 (5 bases). CDR1 MNHNS and CDR2 SASEGT come from the germline V gene. CDR3 length: 16 amino acids. The ends were cut back, 5 bases at V and 6 bases at J, with 22 bases in the middle. The DNA for the CDR3 is TGTGCCAGCAGTCCCCTCGGGGGAATGAGGGGTCCTGAAGCTTTCTTT. This gives the protein CASSPLGGMRGPEAFF.

This clonotype has more than one count but fewer than ten. The gene calls are TRBV9 and TRBJ1-2, with TRBD1 identical over 11 bases. CDR3 size: 14 residues. V gave up 3 bases and J gave up 4 bases; unmatched junction bases: 2. Per the germline V gene, CDR1 is SGDLS and CDR2 is YYNGEE. In DNA form, the CDR3 reads TGTGCCAGCAGCGGGACAGGGGGCATCTATGGCTACACCTTC. Encoded protein: CASSGTGGIYGYTF.

The chain employs TRBV6-1 and TRBJ2-1, with 8 bases matching TRBD2. V was pared by 8 bases and J by 13 bases, with 19 bases of the junction left unmatched. The CDR3 contains 15 residues. Germline assignment: CDR1 MNHNS and CDR2 SASEGT. The CDR3 coding sequence is TGTGCCAGCGCCCCTTGGACTAGCCGACCGGAGGTTCAGTTCTTC. It is translated as CASAPWTSRPEVQFF.

This clonotype came up a few times. V usage is TRBV19 and J usage is TRBJ2-6, with 9 nucleotides matching TRBD2. J lost 5 bases, V lost 7 bases, and 9 bases had no gene match. CDR1 is LNHDA, CDR2 SQIVND, per germline (reference sequence). The CDR3 covers 16 residues. CDR3 coding DNA: TGTGCCAGTACTGGCGGGAGGGATCCTAGGGCCAACGTCCTGACTTTC. This sequence encodes CASTGGRDPRANVLTF. Drawing the rest from reference TRBV19 and TRBJ2-6, the complete variable domain is DGGITQSPKYLFRKEGQNVTLSCEQNLNHDAMYWYRQDPGQGLRLIYYSQIVNDFQKGDIAEGYSVSREKKESFPLTVTSAQKNPTAFYLCASTGGRDPRANVLTFGAGSRLTVL.

The chain recombines TRBV12-3 or TRBV12-4 with TRBJ2-5; possibly TRBD1 for D (6 bases). V lost 3 bases to trimming and J lost 5 bases, with 13 bases between them. CDR3 size: 14 residues. CDR3 residues: CASSLFGQRETQYF. The CDR3 bases are TGTGCCAGCAGTTTGTTTGGACAGCGGGAGACCCAGTACTTC.

J is TRBJ2-2 and V is TRBV11-2; the D gene is possibly TRBD1 (6 bases). This CDR3 is 17 amino acids long. Trimming cost V 1 base and J 5 bases, with 17 bases left between them. CDR1 is SGHAT and CDR2 is FQNNGV in the germline V gene. The DNA for the CDR3 is TGTGCCAGCAGCTTAGTTGGGGTGCAGGGGCGGACCGGGGAGCTGTTTTTT. Translating gives CASSLVGVQGRTGELFF.

This clonotype has a handful of counts. The rearrangement links TRBV20-1 to TRBJ2-2, with D hard to call. V lost 4 bases to trimming and J lost 5 bases, with 11 bases between them. The CDR3 has 13 amino acids. Germline V gives CDR1 DFQATT, CDR2 SNEGSKA (reference sequence). CDR3 sequence reads: CSATRVGTGELFF. The CDR3 DNA reads as TGCAGTGCTACCCGGGTCGGGACCGGGGAGCTGTTTTTT.

This clonotype was seen a few times. The chain is built from TRBV12-3 or TRBV12-4 and TRBJ2-3; 9 bases fit TRBD2. CDR3 size: 15 residues. V lost 2 bases, J lost 5 bases, and 5 bases stayed unmatched. The CDR3 DNA reads as TGTGCCAGCAGTTTATTGGGACTAGCTAAAGATACGCAGTATTTT. Amino acid sequence: CASSLLGLAKDTQYF.

There are a few counts of this clonotype. V is TRBV6-1 and J is TRBJ2-7; tentative D call: TRBD2 (6 bases). This CDR3 is built from 13 residues. Germline V CDR1 and CDR2: MNHNS, SASEGT. V was cut by 6 bases and J by 6 bases, with 15 bases left in between. The DNA of the CDR3 is TGTGCCAGCAGCCGCGGGACGGCGTCCGAGCAGTACTTC. Amino acid sequence: CASSRGTASEQYF.

This clonotype was counted at least ten times. The J gene is TRBJ2-1, the V gene TRBV20-1; 9 bases are shared with TRBD1. CDR3 length equals 17 residues. Germline V lookup: CDR1 DFQATT, CDR2 SNEGSKA (reference sequence). Trimming removed 0 bases from V and 9 bases from J; junction bases left unmatched: 15. The DNA of the CDR3 is TGCAGTGCTAGAGATGGGGGCGGAAGCGGGACAGGGATTGAGCAGTTCTTC. Translating it yields CSARDGGGSGTGIEQFF.

This clonotype was found many times. The V gene is TRBV12-3 or TRBV12-4, the J gene TRBJ1-1; D might be TRBD1 (6 bases). CDR3 length: 15 residues. Trimming cost V 6 bases and J 6 bases, with 20 bases left between them. The CDR3 reads CASRRQVRSRAEAFF. CDR3 sequence (DNA): TGTGCCAGCAGGCGACAGGTCCGATCTAGGGCTGAAGCTTTCTTT.

The chain couples TRBV6-5 to TRBJ1-3; D gene unclear. V was shortened by 4 bases and J by 1 base, with 11 bases between the two germline ends. Germline CDR1 reads MNHEY; CDR2 reads SVGAGI. The CDR3 runs to 15 residues. In DNA form, the CDR3 reads TGTGCCAGCAGTTCCTTTCGAAGTTCTGGAAACACCATATATTTT. As protein: CASSSFRSSGNTIYF.

The V call is TRBV11-2, the J call TRBJ2-1, with a possible D match to TRBD2 (6 bases). CDR3 length: 18 residues. Looked up from germline, CDR1 is SGHAT and CDR2 is FQNNGV. V was shortened by 4 bases and J by 7 bases, with 26 bases between the two germline ends. The CDR3 nucleotides are TGTGCCAGCAGCTACGGCTCCGGCCTAGCGCTGAGGGGTAATGAGCAGTTCTTC. This encodes CASSYGSGLALRGNEQFF.

This clonotype was detected many times. The CDR3 is CASSNDRGNTEAFF. CDR3 DNA sequence: TGCGCCAGCAGCAACGACAGGGGGAACACTGAAGCTTTCTTT. The rearrangement uses TRBV5-1 and TRBJ1-1; 8 nucleotides agree with TRBD1. Unmatched junction bases numbered 3, after V lost 4 bases and J lost 1 base. Germline CDR1 reads SGHRS; CDR2 reads YFSETQ. The CDR3 length is 14 residues.